This T cell receptor beta chain was sequenced for a study of cytomegalovirus exposure and HLA in healthy donors (dated by TCRdb to 2016 to 2017). Looking at the study overall: A later analysis indicated that the roughly 130 validation repertoires were generated on the platform also employed for the 600 to 750 repertoires of the first cohort. The study aimed to test whether cataloging public T cell receptors could reveal signatures of past pathogen exposure. A separate validation cohort of roughly 120 different subjects was used in addition to the roughly 700-subject first cohort. To predict cytomegalovirus infection status, the study brought together high-throughput TCR immunosequencing, statistical association of individual TCRs with disease status, and machine learning. Beyond this particular receptor, the publication reports: A later analysis found that TCRs clustered in the first cohort also tended to co-occur in the 120 validation repertoires, with 94% of cluster scores above 0. Most TCR sequences were seen in very few donors, while some public TCRs were found in many individuals. A few of the identified cytomegalovirus-associated TCR beta chains were confirmed in vitro to be specific for cytomegalovirus antigens. A later analysis lacked HLA typing for the validation cohort, so it scored co-occurrence in that cohort across all 110 or so repertoires. A total of roughly 160 TCR beta chains were listed by the study as associated with cytomegalovirus. It was suggested by the authors that the approach could potentially be generalized to other disease states and immunological phenotypes. Cytomegalovirus status was reported to be diagnosed by the classifier with high specificity and sensitivity in both the original and validation cohorts.

Receptor amplification or capture employed the immunoSEQ multiplex PCR assay. The source study handled its data this way. A statistical classification framework was built to diagnose cytomegalovirus status from the catalog of TCR beta chain sequences. Imported from immuneACCESS, the table was reduced by TCRdb to in-frame sequences with V and J called. These copies leave out some clones; in studies compared against another copy, an unresolved V gene accounts for under half, and the cause of the remainder is not known. V, J and clone size derive from that table, while D and trimming were established from the DNA sequence. Counted in this sample were 160,000 or so clones; roughly 86% of them appeared once. In total, the top ten clones hold approximately 2.6% of the sample. Donors formed part of the validation cohort, which comprised about 120 subjects and was distinct from the first cohort of fewer than 750 subjects.

From cysteine to phenylalanine, the CDR3 is 15 amino acids long. The DNA shown is the 45-base CDR3, in frame from base 1. The germline V end is reduced by 5 bases and the J end by 1 base; junction bases left unmatched: 7. CDR1 and CDR2 are read off the germline V gene as SGHRS and YFSETQ. Of note for this clone: Its antigen remains undetermined. Base quality data are lacking; no much larger clone is found one base away.

Sequenced: PBMCs. The receptor was isolated from a man in his late teens or twenties in good health and CMV-seropositive. The chain joins TRBV5-1 to TRBJ2-7; TRBD2 agrees with 9 junctional bases. The base sequence is TGCGCCAGCAGGGTTTCGACTAGCGGTTCCTACGAGCAGTACTTC. Translation gives CASRVSTSGSYEQYF.